The sequence of this T cell receptor beta chain was determined in a study of CD8 T cells in Susac syndrome. Germline V gives CDR1 LNHDA, CDR2 SQIVND (reference sequence). Trimming left V 1 base short and J 4 bases short, with 14 bases between. The length of the CDR3 is 15 residues. The authors reverse transcribed roughly 0.5 to 1 ug RNA with random hexamers. immunoSEQ multiplex PCR amplified TCR beta CDR3 across 54 Vbeta, 13 Jbeta. TCRdb re-derived calls from the immunoSEQ multiplex PCR reads in MiXCR, one entry per CDR3 protein. This table holds about 300,000 distinct CDR3 sequences, about nine tenths found once.

The sample consisted of CD8+ T cells from PBMCs. The receptor comes from a human donor with multiple sclerosis. The V gene is TRBV19, the J gene TRBJ2-7, with D possibly being TRBD1 (6 bases). CDR3 residues: CASSIGGGIPYEQYF. The DNA for the CDR3 is TGTGCCAGTAGTATAGGAGGGGGTATCCCATACGAGCAGTACTTC.